Described below is a single T cell receptor beta chain sequence and its context. The antigen is not known. The data were obtained in a study of blood T cells in healthy people across ages. Study as a whole: The capture of about one barcoded beta molecule per two T cells was achieved by template switching.

Notes on the study in general: A roughly linear age-dependent decrease characterized TCR beta diversity per million T cells. When one million T cells were used, diversity estimates were thought to be underestimates. Researchers report that TCR beta diversity correlated strongly with naive T cell percentage.

The CDR3 spans 14 residues. V lost 6 bases and J lost 1; bases outside the gene matches: 8. Per the germline V gene, CDR1 is DFQATT and CDR2 is SNEGSKA (reference sequence). For the second PCR, which ran for roughly 6 to 12 cycles, a sample-barcoded 5' primer and a J-beta primer mix were used. TCRdb ran MiXCR on the 5' RACE reads and lists one entry per CDR3 protein. This table holds approximately 700,000 distinct CDR3 sequences, about a third found once. The source material was blood. This clonotype was sampled from a woman of 80 years or more in good health. The genes are TRBV20-1 and TRBJ1-2; TRBD1 matches at 7 bases. This CDR3 is CSARDSRINYGYTF. CDR3 sequence (DNA): TGCAGTGCGAGGGACAGCCGGATTAACTATGGCTACACCTTC.